The present T cell receptor (beta chain) was sequenced within a study of blood T cell repertoires in COVID-19. The assay was immunoSEQ multiplex PCR, and TCRdb's table has in-frame clones only and misses some. The sample consists of some 140,000 clones, about 86% of them appearing once. Individuals drawn from approximately 22 US areas were roughly 18 to 95 years old. Input material: PBMCs or T cells enriched from blood (not recorded which). The TCR was taken from a man in his forties or fifties who had recovered from COVID-19.

CDR3 sequence (DNA): TGTGCCAGCCGCGGCCGTTCCCGGTCGGCCAATGAGCAGTTCTTC. Protein sequence: CASRGRSRSANEQFF. The chain uses TRBV7-2 and TRBJ2-1; the D is unclear. CDR3 length: 15 amino acids. Trimming left V 8 bases short and J 6 bases short, with 20 bases between. Germline V gene sequence: CDR1 SGHTA, CDR2 FQGNSA.